This passage covers 26 T cell receptor beta chains from one sample sequenced in a study of Graves' ophthalmopathy and Graves' hyperthyroidism. Amplifying from RNA transcripts, the study obtained TCR beta CDR3 regions. First-round RT-PCR relied on HTBI primers, and a second-round multiplex PCR came next. TCRdb re-derived calls from the multiplex PCR reads in MiXCR, one entry per CDR3 protein. The sample lists 650,000 to 900,000 distinct CDR3 sequences, roughly two fifths occurring once. The sequencing input was peripheral blood. All receptors come from an adult man with Graves' ophthalmopathy.

The V and J genes are TRBV7-9 and TRBJ2-5; D may be TRBD2 (6 bases). The CDR3 sequence is 14 residues long. Germline V gene data show CDR1 as SEHNR and CDR2 as FQNEAQ (reference sequence). The V gene lost 2 bases and the J gene lost 5 bases, with 12 bases spanning the gap. The CDR3 loop reads CASSLIAGTETQYF. CDR3 coding DNA: TGTGCCAGCAGCTTAATAGCCGGGACTGAGACCCAGTACTTC.

This clonotype came up a few times. This chain links TRBV6-1 with TRBJ1-4; TRBD1 might be the D (5 bases). There are 16 residues in the CDR3. Between the trimmed V and J ends, which lost 7 bases and 4 bases, there was a span of 19 bases. Germline CDR1 MNHNS, CDR2 SASEGT. In nucleotides, the CDR3 is TGTGCCAGCATTTGGGACTGGACTCAGGTTAATGAAAAACTGTTTTTT. It codes for CASIWDWTQVNEKLFF.

The rearrangement joins TRBV7-9 to TRBJ1-5; 9 positions agree with TRBD1. CDR3 length equals 16 residues. V trimming: 5 bases; J trimming: 1 base; junction bases outside the gene matches: 6. The V gene's germline CDR1 is SEHNR and CDR2 FQNEAQ (reference sequence). The CDR3 reads CASSPTDRGSNQPQHF. CDR3 sequence (DNA): TGTGCCAGCAGCCCAACTGACAGGGGGAGCAATCAGCCCCAGCATTTT.

The V gene is TRBV29-1, the J gene TRBJ2-7; the D is unclear. Germline V gives CDR1 SQVTM, CDR2 ANQGSEA. CDR3 length: 12 amino acids. V was pared by 4 bases and J by 2 bases, with 9 bases between. The CDR3 region is CSVGSPPYEQYF. CDR3 nucleotides: TGCAGCGTTGGTAGCCCTCCCTACGAGCAGTACTTC.

Concerning this clonotype itself: An end of the junction differs from the germline gene, which may be a read error. The chain joins TRBV5-1 to TRBJ2-7; a weak D match, TRBD1 (5 bases). The CDR3 covers 15 residues. The germline V gene encodes CDR1 SGHRS and CDR2 YFSETQ. The CDR3 DNA is TGTGCCAGCAGCCCCCGGACAAGGGCCCTCTACGAGCAGTACTTC. Its translation: CASSPRTRALYEQYF. Drawing the rest from reference TRBV5-1 and TRBJ2-7, the complete variable domain is KAGVTQTPRYLIKTRGQQVTLSCSPISGHRSVSWYQQTPGQGLQFLFEYFSETQRNKGNFPGRFSGRQFSNSRSEMNVSTLELGDSALYLCASSPRTRALYEQYFGPGTRLTVT.

CDR3 protein: CASSPPGQGLSHEQFF. CDR3 nucleotide sequence: TGTGCCAGCAGCCCGCCGGGACAGGGGCTTTCCCATGAGCAGTTCTTC. The chain has TRBV12-3 or TRBV12-4 and TRBJ2-7, with TRBD1 matching 10 bases. TRBJ2-1 explains the end of the DNA better; the J call may be wrong. The CDR3 spans 16 residues.

This chain connects TRBV7-9 to TRBJ2-7; 10 bases map to TRBD2. Germline V lookup: CDR1 SEHNR, CDR2 FQNEAQ (reference sequence). The CDR3 has 15 amino acids. The V segment lost 5 bases and the J segment 0 bases; nucleotides outside the gene matches: 4. CDR3 coding DNA: TGTGCCAGCAGCGCCCGGACTAGCGGCTCCTACGAGCAGTACTTC. As protein: CASSARTSGSYEQYF. The full variable domain, its missing parts supplied by reference TRBV7-9 and TRBJ2-7, is DTGVSQNPRHKITKRGQNVTFRCDPISEHNRLYWYRQTLGQGPEFLTYFQNEAQLEKSRLLSDRFSAERPKGSFSTLEIQRTEQGDSAMYLCASSARTSGSYEQYFGPGTRLTVT.

Remarks on this clonotype: The missing conserved phenylalanine or tryptophan at the end of this CDR3 makes a read error likely. It is unclear where the CDR3 begins or ends on the DNA, so no DNA is shown, and the CDR3 is as TCRdb lists it. V usage is TRBV20-1 and J usage is TRBJ2-7; the D call of TRBD2 is as the table states it, not checked on the DNA. Germline V gene lookup returns CDR1 DFQATT and CDR2 SNEGSKA (reference sequence). The CDR3 comprises 17 residues, both ends counted. Here the CDR3 reads CSVPRLAGGPVPTLEHI.

This clonotype was seen only a few times. The chain has TRBV10-2 and TRBJ2-3; 8 bases map to TRBD2. Trimming removed 2 bases from V and 11 bases from J; junction bases left unmatched: 12. CDR1 and CDR2 from the germline V gene are WSHSY and SAAADI. CDR3 length: 15 amino acids. The CDR3: CASSEASGWAAKQYF. The CDR3 nucleotides are TGCGCCAGCAGTGAGGCTAGCGGGTGGGCGGCGAAGCAGTATTTT.

This CDR3 reads CATSDAGTGGTGELFF. In nucleotides, the CDR3 is TGTGCCACCAGTGATGCCGGGACAGGGGGCACCGGGGAGCTGTTTTTT. The gene calls are TRBV24-1 and TRBJ2-2; 11 nucleotides match TRBD1. Germline loops: CDR1 KGHDR, CDR2 SFDVKD. Trimming took 3 bases from V and 4 from J; bases not matched to a gene: 3. The CDR3 extends over 16 amino acids.

The chain combines TRBV24-1 with TRBJ1-5, with 7 positions matching TRBD1. Germline CDR1 reads KGHDR; CDR2 reads SFDVKD. CDR3 size: 16 residues. With V trimmed by 7 bases and J by 0 bases, 8 bases remained unmatched. The CDR3 coding sequence is TGTGCCACCAGCTCCCCGGACAGGTATAGCAATCAGCCCCAGCATTTT. It specifies CATSSPDRYSNQPQHF.

This chain links TRBV16 with TRBJ1-5; D is undetermined. The V end was cut by 1 base, the J end by 7 bases, with 11 bases between. The CDR3 spans 14 residues. Germline V lookup: CDR1 KGHSY, CDR2 FQNENV. CDR3 loop: CASSQFRGPQPQHF. Here the CDR3 DNA reads TGTGCCAGCAGCCAATTCCGGGGTCCGCAGCCCCAGCATTTT.

The chain links TRBV25-1 to TRBJ1-5; D gene uncertain. Germline V lookup: CDR1 MGHDK, CDR2 SYGVNS. The CDR3 runs to 14 residues. With 1 base removed from V and 10 bases from J, the gap between germline ends came to 14 bases. CDR3 residues: CASSESGYDGPQHF. The CDR3 DNA sequence: TGTGCCAGCAGTGAATCGGGGTATGATGGACCCCAGCATTTT.

This clonotype was seen at least ten times. The CDR3, as DNA: TGTGCCAGCAGCCGGGACAGGTTCAACGAGCAGTACTTC. Its translation: CASSRDRFNEQYF. J is TRBJ2-7 and V is TRBV7-9; 8 bases line up with TRBD1. The CDR3 is 13 residues long. CDR1 is SEHNR, CDR2 FQNEAQ, per germline (reference sequence). Trimming cost V 5 bases and J 5 bases; bases outside gene matches: 5.

This clonotype was observed at least ten times. V usage is TRBV15 and J usage is TRBJ1-5; possible D gene TRBD1, 5 bases. This CDR3 spans 15 amino acids. Germline V gene data show CDR1 as LNHNV and CDR2 as YYDKDF (reference sequence). Trimming left V 1 base short and J 8 bases short, with 15 bases between. Written as DNA, the CDR3 is TGTGCCACCAGCAGAGCGGACACTCCTGAGGAGCCCCAGCATTTT. This translates into CATSRADTPEEPQHF.

The CDR3 DNA sequence: TGTGCCAGTAGTATCTTTTTCCCGGACAGGGGGACACCCCTCCACTTT. The encoded protein is CASSIFFPDRGTPLHF. The chain uses TRBV19 and TRBJ1-6, with 10 bases matching TRBD1. V lost 3 bases and J lost 11; bases outside the gene matches: 10. In germline, CDR1 is LNHDA, CDR2 SQIVND (reference sequence). The CDR3 runs to 16 residues.

This clonotype was found a few times. This chain connects TRBV7-9 to TRBJ1-6; TRBD1 is a possible D gene (5 bases). The CDR3 runs to 18 residues. The V gene's germline CDR1 is SEHNR and CDR2 FQNEAQ (reference sequence). Deletions cut 1 base from V and 8 bases from J, with 21 bases between. The DNA for the CDR3 is TGTGCCAGCAGCTTAGAGCCCCGGGACCTCCTCGGGGATTCACCCCTCCACTTT. It is translated as CASSLEPRDLLGDSPLHF. Together with reference TRBV7-9 and TRBJ1-6, the CDR3 gives the full variable domain: DTGVSQNPRHKITKRGQNVTFRCDPISEHNRLYWYRQTLGQGPEFLTYFQNEAQLEKSRLLSDRFSAERPKGSFSTLEIQRTEQGDSAMYLCASSLEPRDLLGDSPLHFGNGTRLTVT.

This clonotype was found many times. V and J are TRBV7-9 and TRBJ2-6, with 9 bases lining up with TRBD1. The CDR3 contains 17 residues. Trimming at V came to 5 bases and at J to 2 bases, leaving 7 bases not matched to a gene. Germline assignment: CDR1 SEHNR and CDR2 FQNEAQ (reference sequence). CDR3 sequence: CASSGTGLSAGANVLTF. CDR3 DNA sequence: TGTGCCAGCAGCGGGACAGGGCTCTCAGCTGGGGCCAACGTCCTGACTTTC.

A few counts support this clonotype. This sequence joins TRBV2 and TRBJ2-7; the match to TRBD2 covers 12 bases. CDR3 size: 15 residues. In germline, CDR1 is SNHLY, CDR2 FYNNEI. V lost 7 bases and J lost 6; bases outside the gene matches: 10. The CDR3 is CASNRLAGAHSEQYF. In DNA, the CDR3 is TGTGCCAGCAATCGACTAGCGGGGGCCCACTCCGAGCAGTACTTC. The whole variable domain, remainder taken from reference TRBV2 and TRBJ2-7, is EPEVTQTPSHQVTQMGQEVILRCVPISNHLYFYWYRQILGQKVEFLVSFYNNEISEKSEIFDDQFSVERPDGSNFTLKIRSTKLEDSAMYFCASNRLAGAHSEQYFGPGTRLTVT.

This clonotype was counted at least ten times. The V call is TRBV5-1, the J call TRBJ1-2, with D possibly being TRBD1 (6 bases). The germline V gene has CDR1 SGHRS and CDR2 YFSETQ. The CDR3 has 13 residues. Trimming stripped 3 bases from V and 8 bases from J, with 14 bases between. CDR3 in amino acids: CASSYTGLRGYTF. DNA for the CDR3: TGCGCCAGCAGCTATACAGGGTTAAGGGGCTACACCTTC.

This clonotype was observed at least ten times. The chain has TRBV2 and TRBJ1-1, with TRBD1 identical over 9 bases. CDR1 and CDR2 (germline): SNHLY, FYNNEI. The CDR3 is 14 amino acids. V gave up 3 bases and J gave up 1 base; unmatched junction bases: 0. CDR3 region: CASSEGQGNTEAFF. The DNA of the CDR3 is TGTGCCAGCAGTGAGGGACAGGGGAACACTGAAGCTTTCTTT.

For this clonotype: A much bigger clone sits one base away, suggesting this may be a read error. The V and J genes are TRBV29-1 and TRBJ1-2; no clear D gene. The germline V and J ends were trimmed by 4 bases and 2 bases, with 8 bases remaining between them. The CDR3 has 12 residues. CDR1 SQVTM and CDR2 ANQGSEA come from the germline V gene. CDR3 nucleotide sequence: TGCAGCGTTGGAGCAGAAAACTATGGCTACACCTTC. Its protein is CSVGAENYGYTF.

Ten or more counts support this clonotype. V gene TRBV19 combines with J gene TRBJ1-5; D is possibly TRBD1 (5 bases). Germline CDR1 and CDR2: LNHDA and SQIVND (reference sequence). The CDR3 runs 13 residues. The V end was cut by 5 bases, the J end by 2 bases, with 7 bases between. Written as DNA, the CDR3 is TGTGCCAGTAGTGAACAGGGCAATCAGCCCCAGCATTTT. This translates into CASSEQGNQPQHF.

The genes are TRBV5-1 and TRBJ2-5, with 7 bases matching TRBD1. Germline CDR1 reads SGHRS; CDR2 reads YFSETQ. This CDR3 has 14 amino acids. Trimming at V came to 2 bases and at J to 1 base, leaving 2 bases not matched to a gene. CDR3 DNA: TGCGCCAGCAGCTTCAACAGGGGCCAAGAGACCCAGTACTTC. Translating it yields CASSFNRGQETQYF.

This clonotype was seen only a few times. CDR3 loop: CSAARDRAGYEQYF. For the CDR3, the DNA is TGCAGTGCGGCCCGGGACAGGGCGGGGTACGAGCAGTACTTC. V usage is TRBV20-1 and J usage is TRBJ2-7; 9 nucleotides align to TRBD1. With V trimmed by 6 bases and J by 4 bases, 10 bases remained unmatched. The CDR3 has 14 residues. Looked up from germline, CDR1 is DFQATT and CDR2 is SNEGSKA (reference sequence).

The rearrangement links TRBV7-2 to TRBJ1-5; D may be TRBD1 (6 bases). CDR1 and CDR2 from the germline V gene are SGHTA and FQGNSA. This CDR3 contains 17 residues. The V end was cut by 4 bases, the J end by 4 bases, with 20 bases between. The CDR3 is CASSYPEGGTRNQPQHF. The DNA of the CDR3 is TGTGCCAGCAGCTACCCTGAGGGGGGAACTAGGAATCAGCCCCAGCATTTT. The full variable domain, its missing parts supplied by reference TRBV7-2 and TRBJ1-5, is GAGVSQSPSNKVTEKGKDVELRCDPISGHTALYWYRQSLGQGLEFLIYFQGNSAPDKSGLPSDRFSAERTGGSVSTLTIQRTQQEDSAVYLCASSYPEGGTRNQPQHFGDGTRLSIL.